The 30 T cell receptor beta chains below come from one sample, sequenced in a study of T cells in Graves' hyperthyroidism and ophthalmopathy. RNA transcripts served as the template for amplifying TCR beta CDR3 regions. With the HTBI primer set, the TCR CDR3 went through a first round of RT-PCR. TCRdb re-called the multiplex PCR reads with MiXCR, one entry per CDR3 protein. The data show some 600,000 distinct CDR3 sequences, with about 15% seen just once and more than 5% held by the top ten. The material sequenced was blood. The receptor source for this set is a woman aged 25 to 39 with Graves' hyperthyroidism that later progressed to Graves' ophthalmopathy.

In its sample, this clonotype was seen many times. The chain links TRBV20-1 to TRBJ1-2; 8 nucleotides agree with TRBD1. V shed 8 bases, J shed 7 bases, and the junction held 9 bases outside the gene matches. This CDR3 is 12 amino acids long. The germline CDR1 and CDR2 sequences are DFQATT and SNEGSKA (reference sequence). Here the CDR3 reads CSPQGAVGGYTF. The CDR3 coding sequence is TGCAGTCCTCAGGGGGCGGTCGGTGGCTACACCTTC.

Details on this clonotype: With a much larger clone just one base away, this may be a read error. The chain couples TRBV2 to TRBJ1-5; D unresolved. Trimming removed 8 bases at V and 5 bases at J, with 16 bases between. The V gene's germline CDR1 is SNHLY and CDR2 FYNNEI. This CDR3 is 14 amino acids long. CDR3 residues: CASVLSVTHQPQHF. In nucleotides, the CDR3 is TGTGCCAGCGTACTTAGCGTTACGCATCAGCCCCAGCATTTT.

This clonotype was seen many times. The V and J genes are TRBV24-1 and TRBJ2-3; D might be TRBD2 (5 bases). V lost 0 bases, J lost 2 bases, and 8 bases lay in between. Germline CDR1 and CDR2: KGHDR and SFDVKD. The CDR3 totals 15 residues. CDR3 coding DNA: TGTGCCACCAGTGATTTGTCCGGGATCACAGATACGCAGTATTTT. Protein product: CATSDLSGITDTQYF.

With respect to this clonotype: One base away lies a much larger clone, so this may be a sequencing read error. This chain joins TRBV3-1 and TRBJ2-7; D unclear. Germline CDR1 reads LGHDT; CDR2 reads YNNKEL (reference sequence). V lost 4 bases, J lost 6 bases, and 7 bases lay in between. The CDR3 has 11 residues. CDR3 DNA: TGTGCCAGCAGCCGAGGATTCGAGCAGTACTTC. It encodes CASSRGFEQYF.

The chain recombines TRBV7-6 with TRBJ1-1; TRBD1 matches at 7 bases. CDR3 length: 20 amino acids. Germline V gene sequence: CDR1 SGHVS, CDR2 FNYEAQ. Germline trimming cut 1 base from V and 4 bases from J; bases unmatched to any gene: 21. CDR3 bases: TGTGCCAGCAGCTTAGGAAGCGCCTACCCCAGGGGGGGAGGGAGCACTGAAGCTTTCTTT. Translation: CASSLGSAYPRGGGSTEAFF.

This clonotype was recorded at least ten times. This chain connects TRBV12-3 or TRBV12-4 to TRBJ2-1; D may be TRBD2 (5 bases). This CDR3 is 13 amino acids long. V was shortened by 4 bases and J by 4 bases, with 8 bases between the two germline ends. CDR3 residues: CASSWSGYNEQFF. Written as DNA, the CDR3 is TGTGCCAGCAGTTGGAGCGGTTACAATGAGCAGTTCTTC.

This clonotype came up a few times. This chain connects TRBV6-2 or TRBV6-3 to TRBJ2-3, with D possibly being TRBD2 (6 bases). The CDR3 consists of 18 residues. The ends were cut back, 5 bases at V and 4 bases at J, with 25 bases in the middle. The germline gives CDR1 MNHEY, CDR2 SVGEGT. The DNA of the CDR3 is TGTGCCAGCAGTCCGCATCTCCTGACTAGTTCTGGGGCAGATACGCAGTATTTT. This encodes CASSPHLLTSSGADTQYF.

This clonotype was seen ten or more times. The chain carries TRBV10-3 and TRBJ2-3; 8 bases align to TRBD2. Trimming removed 9 bases from V and 5 bases from J; junction bases left unmatched: 7. This CDR3 region has 13 residues. The germline V gene has CDR1 ENHRY and CDR2 SYGVKD. The CDR3 is CAIKRETGDTQYF. CDR3 bases: TGTGCCATTAAGCGGGAGACGGGAGATACGCAGTATTTT.

This clonotype was seen only a few times. This sequence joins TRBV6-1 and TRBJ2-1; D uncertain. The CDR3 is made up of 14 amino acids. Trimming left V 6 bases short and J 2 bases short, with 11 bases between. Germline lookup yields CDR1 MNHNS and CDR2 SASEGT. The CDR3 DNA reads as TGTGCCAGCAGAGACACCGGGCCCTACAATGAGCAGTTCTTC. Its protein product is CASRDTGPYNEQFF.

The V gene is TRBV20-1, the J gene TRBJ2-7, with D perhaps matching TRBD2 (6 bases). Germline loops: CDR1 DFQATT, CDR2 SNEGSKA (reference sequence). This CDR3 comprises 12 residues. Trimming took 3 bases from V and 6 from J, leaving 12 bases between them. The CDR3 sequence is CSASGSLPEQYF. The CDR3 DNA sequence: TGCAGTGCTAGCGGGAGTCTTCCCGAGCAGTACTTC.

This clonotype was found a few times. This may come from a read error, since a much larger clone is one base off. This chain connects TRBV3-1 to TRBJ1-1; D remains ambiguous. The CDR3 runs 13 residues. The V end lost 3 bases, the J end lost 3 bases, and 8 bases lay between the germline ends. In germline, CDR1 is LGHDT, CDR2 YNNKEL (reference sequence). CDR3 loop: CASSHGQYTEAFF. The CDR3 nucleotides are TGTGCCAGCAGCCATGGGCAGTACACTGAAGCTTTCTTT.

At least ten counts were recorded for this clonotype. In DNA form, the CDR3 reads TGTGCCACCAGCAGAGGGGTTACGAATGAAAAACTGTTTTTT. It yields the protein CATSRGVTNEKLFF. The chain links TRBV15 to TRBJ1-4; D gene ambiguous. The germline V gene encodes CDR1 LNHNV and CDR2 YYDKDF (reference sequence). The CDR3 is 14 residues long. V was shortened by 1 base and J by 5 bases, with 8 bases between the two germline ends.

This chain links TRBV29-1 with TRBJ2-1; 10 bases line up with TRBD2. V shed 7 bases and J 0 bases; nucleotides not matched to a gene: 3. The CDR3 contains 14 residues. Germline V gives CDR1 SQVTM, CDR2 ANQGSEA. This CDR3 reads CSGGLATSYNEQFF. The CDR3 DNA is TGCAGCGGGGGACTAGCGACCTCCTACAATGAGCAGTTCTTC.

This clonotype was seen a few times. The gene calls are TRBV6-2 or TRBV6-3 and TRBJ2-1; 14 bases are shared with TRBD2. Germline CDR1 and CDR2: MNHEY and SVGEGT. This CDR3 comprises 16 residues. J lost 7 bases, V lost 6 bases, and 8 bases had no gene match. CDR3 DNA: TGTGCCAGCAGGGGACTAGCGGGAGTAAGGGGTAATGAGCAGTTCTTC. This sequence encodes CASRGLAGVRGNEQFF.

The chain recombines TRBV30 with TRBJ2-1; 11 nucleotides align to TRBD2. Germline lookup yields CDR1 GTSNPN and CDR2 SVGIG (reference sequence). CDR3 length: 14 residues. Unmatched junction bases numbered 4, after V lost 5 bases and J lost 4 bases. The CDR3 DNA sequence: TGTGCCTGGTCGGGACTAGCGGAGTACAATGAGCAGTTCTTC. Encoded protein: CAWSGLAEYNEQFF.

This clonotype was counted ten times or more. V is TRBV27 and J is TRBJ1-2; D is unresolved. CDR3 length equals 14 residues. Trimming removed 2 bases from V and 2 bases from J, with 9 bases in between. In germline, CDR1 is MNHEY, CDR2 SMNVEV (reference sequence). This CDR3 reads CASSLREQNYGYTF. DNA for the CDR3: TGTGCCAGCAGTTTACGAGAACAGAACTATGGCTACACCTTC.

The gene calls are TRBV5-4 and TRBJ2-1, with 8 bases matching TRBD2. J lost 9 bases, V lost 7 bases, and 9 bases had no gene match. Germline loops: CDR1 SGHNT, CDR2 YYREEE (reference sequence). This CDR3 comprises 13 residues. The CDR3 sequence: CASHTGGPGEQFF. The CDR3 nucleotides read TGTGCCAGCCACACGGGAGGGCCAGGTGAGCAGTTCTTC.

This clonotype was recorded many times. The chain couples TRBV6-2 or TRBV6-3 to TRBJ2-7; 7 nucleotides agree with TRBD2. The V gene end was trimmed by 6 bases and the J gene end by 3 bases; junction bases not matched to a gene: 8. The CDR3 has 14 residues. Per the germline V gene, CDR1 is MNHEY and CDR2 is SVGEGT. The CDR3 region is CASSLRASGYEQYF. CDR3 nucleotides: TGTGCCAGCAGCCTTAGGGCTAGCGGCTACGAGCAGTACTTC.

This clonotype was observed many times. The V call is TRBV7-9, the J call TRBJ1-1; 9 nucleotides align to TRBD1. After removal of 5 bases from V and 4 bases from J, the junction contained 5 bases not matched to a gene. The CDR3 covers 14 residues. From germline, CDR1 is SEHNR and CDR2 FQNEAQ (reference sequence). The CDR3 region has the DNA TGTGCCAGCAGCCGGGGACAGGGCCTCACTGAAGCTTTCTTT. Its protein is CASSRGQGLTEAFF.

This clonotype has ten or more counts. The chain couples TRBV2 to TRBJ2-7, with 8 bases that match TRBD2. Unmatched junction bases numbered 11, after V lost 5 bases and J lost 5 bases. The V gene's germline CDR1 is SNHLY and CDR2 FYNNEI. The CDR3 contains 15 residues. The CDR3 DNA reads as TGTGCCAGCAGTAAGGGACTAGGGGCCAGCAACGAGCAGTACTTC. This gives the protein CASSKGLGASNEQYF.

This clonotype was seen ten or more times. A junction end diverges from the germline sequence, so it may reflect a read error. V is TRBV2 and J is TRBJ2-1; D ambiguous. The CDR3 loop spans 13 amino acids. Germline CDR1 reads SNHLY; CDR2 reads FYNNEI. The CDR3 coding sequence is TGTGCCAGCAGAGAAGGCCGTGGGGATGAGCAGTTCTTC. Protein product: CASREGRGDEQFF.

This clonotype has ten or more counts. V usage is TRBV19 and J usage is TRBJ1-1; no clear D gene. The length of the CDR3 is 14 residues. Germline CDR1 reads LNHDA; CDR2 reads SQIVND (reference sequence). Trimming took off 6 bases at V and 0 bases at J, with 11 bases between the two ends. This CDR3 is CASSINSMNTEAFF. Here the CDR3 DNA reads TGTGCCAGTAGCATAAACAGCATGAACACTGAAGCTTTCTTT.

Only a few counts were recorded for this clonotype. This chain joins TRBV6-6 and TRBJ1-1; D is uncertain. This CDR3 spans 13 amino acids. The germline V and J ends were trimmed by 2 bases and 3 bases, with 7 bases remaining between them. Germline values: CDR1 MNHNY, CDR2 SVGAGI (reference sequence). CDR3 sequence: CASSYLSDTEAFF. The CDR3, as DNA: TGTGCCAGCAGTTACCTATCGGACACTGAAGCTTTCTTT.

There are many counts of this clonotype. The chain carries TRBV12-3 or TRBV12-4 and TRBJ1-5, with D unclear. The V gene lost 2 bases and the J gene lost 3 bases, with 23 bases spanning the gap. There are 19 residues in the CDR3. The CDR3: CASSLRPLTFSHDNQPQHF. The CDR3, as DNA: TGTGCCAGCAGTTTAAGACCTTTAACATTCAGCCACGACAATCAGCCCCAGCATTTT.

A few counts support this clonotype. This rearrangement joins TRBV27 to TRBJ1-5; D is unclear. The germline V gene has CDR1 MNHEY and CDR2 SMNVEV (reference sequence). V was shortened by 6 bases and J by 9 bases, with 15 bases between the two germline ends. This CDR3 is 13 amino acids long. The CDR3 nucleotides are TGTGCCAGCAGCCGGACGGAAACGTCGCCCCAGCATTTT. Amino acids: CASSRTETSPQHF.

In this sample, this clonotype turned up many times. This chain uses TRBV12-3 or TRBV12-4 with TRBJ2-1, with TRBD2 matching over 12 bases. The junction had 9 bases not matched to a gene; V was cut back by 5 bases and J by 7 bases. The CDR3 runs 16 residues. This CDR3 is CASSLRLAGAKNEQFF. CDR3 DNA sequence: TGTGCCAGCAGTCTACGACTAGCGGGAGCAAAAAATGAGCAGTTCTTC.

J is TRBJ2-2 and V is TRBV12-5; 11 bases fit TRBD1. The V gene's germline CDR1 is LGHNT and CDR2 FRNRAP. The V and J ends lost 5 bases and 6 bases, in that order; junction bases with no gene match: 5. This CDR3 contains 15 residues. The CDR3: CASGPGTGGSGELFF. CDR3 coding DNA: TGTGCTAGTGGTCCGGGGACAGGGGGTTCCGGGGAGCTGTTTTTT.

This sequence joins TRBV4-1 and TRBJ2-1; 10 positions agree with TRBD1. V shed 2 bases, J shed 3 bases, and the junction held 7 bases outside the gene matches. Germline V CDR1 and CDR2: MGHRA, YSYEKL. The CDR3 sequence is 17 residues long. In DNA, the CDR3 is TGCGCCAGCAGCCAATCCGGGACAGGGGCCCTCTACAATGAGCAGTTCTTC. Protein sequence: CASSQSGTGALYNEQFF.

This clonotype was picked up many times. The chain has TRBV28 and TRBJ1-5; a weak D match, TRBD1 (6 bases). CDR1 and CDR2 from the germline V gene are MDHEN and SYDVKM. This CDR3 region has 15 residues. The V and J ends lost 1 base and 5 bases respectively, with 12 bases between them. The CDR3 reads CASSLFGTSDQPQHF. The DNA for the CDR3 is TGTGCCAGCAGTTTATTCGGGACATCTGATCAGCCCCAGCATTTT.

This clonotype was seen repeatedly, ten times or more. CDR3: CASSSGQGAGYTF. The CDR3 coding sequence is TGTGCCAGCAGCTCAGGACAGGGCGCTGGCTACACCTTC. V is TRBV7-3 and J is TRBJ1-2, with TRBD1 identical over 8 bases. V dropped 4 bases and J dropped 7; count of bases not matched to a gene: 5. The germline CDR1 and CDR2 sequences are SGHTA and FQGTGA. The CDR3 runs 13 residues. Drawing the rest from reference TRBV7-3 and TRBJ1-2, the complete variable domain is GAGVSQTPSNKVTEKGKYVELRCDPISGHTALYWYRQSLGQGPEFLIYFQGTGAADDSGLPNDRFFAVRPEGSVSTLKIQRTERGDSAVYLCASSSGQGAGYTFGSGTRLTVV.